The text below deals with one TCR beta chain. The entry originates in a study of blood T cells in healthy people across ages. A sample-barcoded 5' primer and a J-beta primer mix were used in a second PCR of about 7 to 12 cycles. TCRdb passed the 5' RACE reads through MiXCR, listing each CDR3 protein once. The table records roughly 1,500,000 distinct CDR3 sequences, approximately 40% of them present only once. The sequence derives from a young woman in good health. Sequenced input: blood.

The CDR3 nucleotides read TGTGCCAGCAGCATCGCCCGTAGCGGGAGGGAGACCCAGTACTTC. Its protein product is CASSIARSGRETQYF. V gene TRBV7-9 combines with J gene TRBJ2-4; 10 nucleotides agree with TRBD2. The J call is uncertain, as TRBJ2-5 better fits the DNA end. This CDR3 comprises 15 residues. Looked up from germline, CDR1 is SEHNR and CDR2 is FQNEAQ (reference sequence).